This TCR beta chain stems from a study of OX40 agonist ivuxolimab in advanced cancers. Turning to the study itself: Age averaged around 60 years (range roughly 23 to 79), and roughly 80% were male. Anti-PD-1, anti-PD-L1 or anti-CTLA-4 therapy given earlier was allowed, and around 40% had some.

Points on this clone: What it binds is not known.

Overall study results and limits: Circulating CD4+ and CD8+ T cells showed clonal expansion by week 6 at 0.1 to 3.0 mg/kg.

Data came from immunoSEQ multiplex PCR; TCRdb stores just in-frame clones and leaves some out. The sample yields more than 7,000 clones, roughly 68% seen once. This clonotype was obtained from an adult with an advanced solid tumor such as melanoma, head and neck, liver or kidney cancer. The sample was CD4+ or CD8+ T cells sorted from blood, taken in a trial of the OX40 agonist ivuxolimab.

The CDR3 region is CASSLGNQPQHF. DNA for the CDR3: TGTGCCAGCAGCTTAGGCAATCAGCCCCAGCATTTT. V usage is TRBV7-8 and J usage is TRBJ1-5, with D uncertain. Germline V CDR1 and CDR2: SGHVS, FQNEAQ. There are 12 residues in the CDR3. Trimming left V 1 base short and J 2 bases short, with 0 bases between. Complete variable domain (other parts from reference TRBV7-8 and TRBJ1-5): GAGVSQSPRYKVAKRGQDVALRCDPISGHVSLFWYQQALGQGPEFLTYFQNEAQLDKSGLPSDRFFAERPEGSVSTLKIQRTQQEDSAVYLCASSLGNQPQHFGDGTRLSIL.